Sequencing of this T cell receptor (beta chain) was carried out in a study of T cell responses to AZD1222 COVID-19 vaccine. Study-level findings and limits: There were mostly white British donors and more females than males, and clonal diversity was possibly underestimated. Dominant CD4 TCR responses targeted spike regions 160-218 and 743-854. Vaccination with two AZD1222 doses was followed by a rise in Spike-specific TCR breadth and depth. Repertoires were sampled only after the peak T cell response.

Germline values: CDR1 SGHVS, CDR2 FQNEAQ. This CDR3 spans 17 amino acids. After removal of 1 base from V and 2 bases from J, the junction contained 4 bases not matched to a gene. Assay: immunoSEQ multiplex PCR; the TCRdb copy retains only in-frame clones and omits some. The repertoire holds 70,000 to 95,000 clones, with almost 90% as singletons. Of note for this clone: Its antigen is unknown.

The clonotype was recovered from an adult who received the AZD1222 COVID-19 vaccine. Sequencing used peripheral blood, obtained 28 days after the second AZD1222 dose. The chain carries TRBV7-8 and TRBJ2-7, with 14 bases that match TRBD2. CDR3 loop: CASSLGGLAGAAYEQYF. Here the CDR3 DNA reads TGTGCCAGCAGCTTAGGGGGACTAGCGGGGGCCGCCTACGAGCAGTACTTC.